This is a list of T cell receptor beta chains from one sample in a study of a mutant IDH1 vaccine in newly diagnosed glioma. Which antigens these TCRs recognize remains unknown. Some clones are missing from TCRdb's copy, which holds only in-frame ones; the method was immunoSEQ multiplex PCR. The sample holds tens of thousands of clones; 70% to 90% are singletons and the top ten take around 1.7%. The material was PBMCs, obtained from a glioma patient whose treatment included an IDH1 peptide vaccine. The receptors shown here come from a man in his forties or fifties with glioma. CDR3s include the opening cysteine and the closing phenylalanine or tryptophan. Each record gives: CDR3 protein, CDR3 DNA, J gene, clone size, V gene, D gene. D genes are given only for firm matches. Where a row states a size, it is once, few, many or the class of an expanded clone; other rows omit it.

CASGLVLNPYSNQPQHF | TGTGCTAGTGGTTTGGTACTAAATCCCTATAGCAATCAGCCCCAGCATTTT | TRBJ1-5 | NA | TRBV12-5 | NA
CASSLTGTYEQYF | TGTGCCAGCAGTTTGACAGGTACCTACGAGCAGTACTTC | TRBJ2-7 | NA | TRBV27 | NA
CASRSHSGHRSNQPQHF | TGTGCAAGTCGCTCTCACTCGGGACATCGTTCCAATCAGCCCCAGCATTTT | TRBJ1-5 | once | TRBV12-2 | NA
CASSDYSAGLFF | TGTGCCAGCAGTGATTACTCCGCAGGACTGTTTTTT | TRBJ1-4 | NA | TRBV6-1 | NA
CASSVNRQETQYF | TGTGCCAGCAGCGTTAACCGCCAAGAGACCCAGTACTTC | TRBJ2-5 | NA | TRBV9 | NA
CASSLVVETQYF | TGTGCCAGCAGCTTAGTTGTGGAGACCCAGTACTTC | TRBJ2-5 | NA | TRBV7-9 | NA
CASSLIAGEEETQYF | TGCGCCAGCAGCCTAATAGCGGGAGAGGAAGAGACCCAGTACTTC | TRBJ2-5 | NA | TRBV4-1 | TRBD2
CASSLGDRVDEKLFF | TGCGCCAGCAGCTTGGGGGACAGGGTGGATGAAAAACTGTTTTTT | TRBJ1-4 | NA | TRBV5-1 | TRBD1
CASSEKIWEKLFF | TGTGCCAGCAGTGAAAAGATTTGGGAAAAACTGTTTTTT | TRBJ1-4 | NA | TRBV25-1 | NA
CARTTSGTGETEAFF | TGTGCCAGAACAACATCCGGGACAGGGGAGACTGAAGCTTTCTTT | TRBJ1-1 | NA | TRBV5-3 | TRBD1
CASSVGDAALSNTEAFF | TGTGCCAGCAGCGTAGGTGATGCAGCCCTATCGAACACTGAAGCTTTCTTT | TRBJ1-1 | NA | TRBV9 | NA
CASRLDGVTYEQYF | TGTGCCAGCAGGTTAGACGGAGTGACCTACGAGCAGTACTTC | TRBJ2-7 | NA | TRBV6-1 | NA
CASRTSANYGYTF | TGTGCCAGCAGGACCAGCGCTAACTATGGCTACACCTTC | TRBJ1-2 | NA | TRBV7-9 | NA
CSVEGQHYGYTF | TGCAGCGTTGAGGGACAGCACTATGGCTACACCTTC | TRBJ1-2 | NA | TRBV29-1 | TRBD1
CSVERLTGVGTEAFF | TGCAGCGTTGAACGGTTAACAGGGGTCGGCACTGAAGCTTTCTTT | TRBJ1-1 | few | TRBV29-1 | TRBD1
CASSQTGTTYEQYF | TGTGCCAGCAGCCAGACAGGTACTACCTACGAGCAGTACTTC | TRBJ2-7 | NA | TRBV25-1 | NA
CASSLERAPYEQYF | TGTGCCAGCAGCTTAGAAAGGGCCCCCTACGAGCAGTACTTC | TRBJ2-7 | NA | TRBV7-3 | NA
CASSQVSSGSLNEQFF | TGCGCCAGCAGCCAAGTTTCTAGCGGGAGCCTCAATGAGCAGTTCTTC | TRBJ2-1 | NA | TRBV4-1 | TRBD2
CASSPAFTSIYPEQYF | TGTGCCAGCAGTCCCGCCTTTACTAGTATCTACCCCGAGCAGTACTTC | TRBJ2-7 | NA | TRBV6-6 | NA
CASSVVSGAPQETQYF | TGTGCCAGCAGCGTAGTGAGCGGGGCCCCCCAAGAGACCCAGTACTTC | TRBJ2-5 | once | TRBV9 | TRBD2
CAISSGTSLGIQYF | TGTGCCATCAGTTCCGGGACTTCCCTTGGCATTCAGTACTTC | TRBJ2-4 | NA | TRBV10-3 | NA
CASRKTGGTSNQPQHF | TGTGCCAGCAGAAAAACAGGGGGAACTAGCAATCAGCCCCAGCATTTT | TRBJ1-5 | once | TRBV16 | TRBD1
CSGGDSYNYGYTF | TGCAGCGGGGGCGACAGCTATAACTATGGCTACACCTTC | TRBJ1-2 | NA | TRBV29-1 | NA
CAISDGTSSGEQFF | TGTGCCATCAGTGACGGGACTAGCTCGGGTGAGCAGTTCTTC | TRBJ2-1 | NA | TRBV10-3 | TRBD2
CASSSTSGIRNEQFF | TGTGCCAGCAGTTCTACTAGCGGGATTCGCAATGAGCAGTTCTTC | TRBJ2-1 | NA | TRBV6-6 | TRBD2
CASSRQGIGNQPQHF | TGTGCCAGCAGCCGACAGGGAATTGGCAATCAGCCCCAGCATTTT | TRBJ1-5 | few | TRBV7-9 | TRBD1
CASSPGLQNTGELFF | TGCGCCAGCAGTCCGGGACTCCAGAACACCGGGGAGCTGTTTTTT | TRBJ2-2 | NA | TRBV5-1 | NA
CASSLAGAVEAFF | TGTGCCAGCAGCTTAGCGGGTGCAGTCGAAGCTTTCTTT | TRBJ1-1 | NA | TRBV7-9 | NA